The 9 T cell receptor beta chains below were found in one sample sequenced in a study of blood T cell repertoires in COVID-19. The repertoire was sequenced with immunoSEQ multiplex PCR; TCRdb's copy has only in-frame clones and lacks some. The sample carries over 250,000 clones, 80% to 95% recorded once. Sequenced sample: peripheral blood. All receptors come from a person under 35 with COVID-19, enrolled during active disease.

This clone has a single count. The V gene is TRBV6-1, the J gene TRBJ1-4; D is perhaps TRBD1 (6 bases). The CDR3 extends over 15 amino acids. Germline values: CDR1 MNHNS, CDR2 SASEGT. Trimming removed 3 bases at V and 6 bases at J, with 14 bases between. CDR3 bases: TGTGCCAGCAGTGAGATCAACAGGGTCGATGAAAAACTGTTTTTT. Its protein is CASSEINRVDEKLFF.

In regard to this clone: The sample contains more than one DNA sequence encoding this CDR3. This sequence joins TRBV9 and TRBJ1-1; TRBD1 agrees at 7 bases. Germline V gene lookup returns CDR1 SGDLS and CDR2 YYNGEE. The CDR3 covers 14 residues. J was trimmed by 5 bases and V by 0 bases; bases with no gene match: 4. The CDR3 spells CASSVGGGGTEAFF. The CDR3 bases are TGTGCCAGCAGCGTAGGAGGGGGCGGAACTGAAGCTTTCTTT. Supplemented by reference TRBV9 and TRBJ1-1, the full variable domain reads DSGVTQTPKHLITATGQRVTLRCSPRSGDLSVYWYQQSLDQGLQFLIQYYNGEERAKGNILERFSAQQFPDLHSELNLSSLELGDSALYFCASSVGGGGTEAFFGQGTRLTVV.

CDR3 DNA sequence: TGTGCCTCTTACCCCGAAGGAACAGCCAAGGGGCCTGACGAGCAGTACTTC. Translated, it gives CASYPEGTAKGPDEQYF. The V call is TRBV28, the J call TRBJ2-7, with D possibly TRBD1 on 5 matching bases. The germline CDR1 and CDR2 sequences are MDHEN and SYDVKM. The CDR3 length is 17 residues. V was cut by 11 bases and J by 5 bases, with 31 bases left in between.

This clone was counted a few times. The V gene is TRBV7-2, the J gene TRBJ2-3; TRBD1 might be the D (6 bases). The CDR3 runs 16 residues. Trimming left V 1 base short and J 4 bases short, with 15 bases between. CDR1 is SGHTA and CDR2 is FQGNSA in the germline V gene. CDR3: CASSLVSSGQPDTQYF. In DNA, the CDR3 is TGTGCCAGCAGCTTAGTTTCATCCGGACAGCCAGATACGCAGTATTTT.

This clone is a singleton in its sample. The V gene is TRBV27, the J gene TRBJ1-1; D ambiguous. Per the germline V gene, CDR1 is MNHEY and CDR2 is SMNVEV (reference sequence). This CDR3 has 14 residues. The V end lost 2 bases, the J end lost 1 base, and 8 bases lay between the germline ends. CDR3 loop: CASSLAGPNTEAFF. The CDR3 nucleotides are TGTGCCAGCAGTTTAGCTGGGCCGAACACTGAAGCTTTCTTT.

The V and J genes are TRBV6-2 or TRBV6-3 and TRBJ1-3; D gene unclear. The CDR3 is made up of 14 amino acids. The germline V and J ends were trimmed by 4 bases and 4 bases, with 11 bases remaining between them. Germline CDR1 reads MNHEY; CDR2 reads SVGEGT. DNA for the CDR3: TGTGCCAGCAGTTTGAGACAACAGGGAAACACCATATATTTT. This sequence encodes CASSLRQQGNTIYF.

The chain carries TRBV5-1 and TRBJ1-3; 12 positions agree with TRBD1. The germline CDR1 and CDR2 sequences are SGHRS and YFSETQ. This CDR3 comprises 15 residues. J gave up 4 bases and V 5 bases, and 4 bases lay outside the gene matches. The CDR3 spells CASRRDRGLGNTIYF. The CDR3 region has the DNA TGCGCCAGCAGGCGGGACAGGGGGCTAGGAAACACCATATATTTT.

The V call is TRBV28, the J call TRBJ2-7; weak D call: TRBD2 (5 bases). The V gene's germline CDR1 is MDHEN and CDR2 SYDVKM. Trimming removed 5 bases from V and 2 bases from J, with 22 bases in between. This CDR3 has 17 amino acids. The CDR3 sequence is CASSPIEGGRSTYEQYF. The CDR3 DNA is TGTGCCAGCAGTCCCATTGAGGGCGGCCGATCTACCTACGAGCAGTACTTC.

The rearrangement uses TRBV19 and TRBJ2-7, with D possibly matching TRBD2 (6 bases). This CDR3 has 13 residues. Germline loops: CDR1 LNHDA, CDR2 SQIVND (reference sequence). Trimming removed 7 bases from V and 5 bases from J, with 15 bases in between. The CDR3 sequence: CASTPGAGHEQYF. DNA for the CDR3: TGTGCCAGTACCCCGGGAGCAGGCCACGAGCAGTACTTC.